The clone carrying this T cell receptor (beta chain) showed up many times. The read ends 3 residues early relative to the CDR3; the germline J gene fills the gap. Measured with immunoSEQ multiplex PCR; TCRdb has only the in-frame clones, and not every one. The table lists approximately 64,000 clones, with no singletons. The source of the sample is a study of T cell clonality in common variable immunodeficiency. V lost 8 bases and J lost 4, with 11 bases in between. This CDR3 contains 12 residues. Per germline, CDR1 LNHDA and CDR2 SQIVND (reference sequence). The origin of this receptor is a person aged 18-69 years in good health. The sequenced material came from peripheral blood mononuclear cells. V gene TRBV19 combines with J gene TRBJ1-2; no clear D gene. CDR3 DNA (partial): TGTGCCAGTTCTTACTCTCTCTATGGC. Protein product: CASSYSLYG. The entire CDR3 is CASSYSLYGYTF.